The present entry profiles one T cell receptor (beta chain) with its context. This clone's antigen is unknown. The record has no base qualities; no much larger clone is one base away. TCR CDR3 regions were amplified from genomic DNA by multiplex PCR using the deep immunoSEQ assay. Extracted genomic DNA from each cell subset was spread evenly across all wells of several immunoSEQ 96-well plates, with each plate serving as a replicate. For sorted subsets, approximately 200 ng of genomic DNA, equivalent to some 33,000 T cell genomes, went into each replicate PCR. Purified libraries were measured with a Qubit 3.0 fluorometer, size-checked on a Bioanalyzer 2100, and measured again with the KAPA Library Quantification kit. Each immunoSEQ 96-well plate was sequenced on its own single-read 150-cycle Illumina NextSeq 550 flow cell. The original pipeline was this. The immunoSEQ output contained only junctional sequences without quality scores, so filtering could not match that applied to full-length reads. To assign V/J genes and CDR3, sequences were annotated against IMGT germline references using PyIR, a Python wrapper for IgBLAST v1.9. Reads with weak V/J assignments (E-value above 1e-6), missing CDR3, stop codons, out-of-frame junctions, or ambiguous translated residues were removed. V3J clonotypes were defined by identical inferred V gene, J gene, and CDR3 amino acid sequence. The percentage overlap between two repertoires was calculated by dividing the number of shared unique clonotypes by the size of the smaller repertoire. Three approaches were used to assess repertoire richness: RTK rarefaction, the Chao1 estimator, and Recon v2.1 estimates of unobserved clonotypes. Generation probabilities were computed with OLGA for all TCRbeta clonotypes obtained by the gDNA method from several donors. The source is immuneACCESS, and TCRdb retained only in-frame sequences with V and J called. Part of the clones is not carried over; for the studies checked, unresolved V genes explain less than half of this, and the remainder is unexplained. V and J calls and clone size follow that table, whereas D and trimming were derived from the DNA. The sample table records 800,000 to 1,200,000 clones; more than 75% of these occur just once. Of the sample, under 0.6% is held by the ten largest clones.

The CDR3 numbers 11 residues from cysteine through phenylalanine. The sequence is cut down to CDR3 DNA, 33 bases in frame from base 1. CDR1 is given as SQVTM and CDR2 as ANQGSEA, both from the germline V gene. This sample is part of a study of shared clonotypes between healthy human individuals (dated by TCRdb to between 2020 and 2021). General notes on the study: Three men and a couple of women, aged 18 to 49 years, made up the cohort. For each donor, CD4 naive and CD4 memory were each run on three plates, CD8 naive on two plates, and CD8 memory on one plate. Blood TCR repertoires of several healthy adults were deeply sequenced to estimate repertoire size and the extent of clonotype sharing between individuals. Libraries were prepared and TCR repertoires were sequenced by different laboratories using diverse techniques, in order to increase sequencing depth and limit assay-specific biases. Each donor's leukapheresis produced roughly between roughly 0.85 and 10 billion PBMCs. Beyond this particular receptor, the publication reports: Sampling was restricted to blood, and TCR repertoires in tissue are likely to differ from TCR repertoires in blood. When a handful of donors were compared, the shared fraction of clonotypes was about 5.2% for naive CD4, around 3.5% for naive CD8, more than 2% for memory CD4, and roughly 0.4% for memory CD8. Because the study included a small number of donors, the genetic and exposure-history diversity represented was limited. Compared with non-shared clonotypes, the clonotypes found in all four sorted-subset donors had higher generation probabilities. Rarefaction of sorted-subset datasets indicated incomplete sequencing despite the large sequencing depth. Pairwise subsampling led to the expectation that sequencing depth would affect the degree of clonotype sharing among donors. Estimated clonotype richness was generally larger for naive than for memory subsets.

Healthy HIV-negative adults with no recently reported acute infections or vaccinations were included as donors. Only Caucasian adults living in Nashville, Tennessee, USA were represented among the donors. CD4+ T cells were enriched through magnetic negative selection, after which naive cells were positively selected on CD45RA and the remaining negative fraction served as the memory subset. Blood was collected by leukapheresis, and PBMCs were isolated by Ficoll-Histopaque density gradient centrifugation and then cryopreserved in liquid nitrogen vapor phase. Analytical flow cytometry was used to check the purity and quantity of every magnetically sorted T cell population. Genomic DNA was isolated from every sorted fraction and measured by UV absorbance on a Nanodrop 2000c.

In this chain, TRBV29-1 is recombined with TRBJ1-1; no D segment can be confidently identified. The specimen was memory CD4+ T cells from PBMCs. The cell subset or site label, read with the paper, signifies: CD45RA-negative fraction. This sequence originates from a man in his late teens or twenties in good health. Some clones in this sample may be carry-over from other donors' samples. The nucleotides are TGCATCGTAACGCTGAACACTGAAGCTTTCTTT. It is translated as CIVTLNTEAFF.